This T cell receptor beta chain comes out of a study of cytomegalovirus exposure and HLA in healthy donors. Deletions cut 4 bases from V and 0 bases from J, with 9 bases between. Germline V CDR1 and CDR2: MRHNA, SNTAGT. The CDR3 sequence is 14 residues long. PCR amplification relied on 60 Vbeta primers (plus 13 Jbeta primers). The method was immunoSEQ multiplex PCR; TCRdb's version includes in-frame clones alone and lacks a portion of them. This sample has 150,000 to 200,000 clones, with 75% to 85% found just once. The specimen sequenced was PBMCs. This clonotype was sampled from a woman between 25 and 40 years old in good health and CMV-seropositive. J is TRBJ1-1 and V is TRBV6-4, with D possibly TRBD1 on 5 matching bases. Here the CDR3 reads CASSVAGVNTEAFF. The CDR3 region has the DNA TGTGCCAGCAGTGTCGCGGGGGTGAACACTGAAGCTTTCTTT.